This is a list of T cell receptor beta chains from one sample in a study of sequential checkpoint blockade in melanoma. Some clones are missing from TCRdb's copy, which holds only in-frame ones; the method was immunoSEQ multiplex PCR. Seen here are about 11,000 clones, more than 60% observed once, and the top ten hold 10%. The specimen comprised CD8+ T cells sorted from blood (inferred from file names), sampled from a patient given nivolumab and ipilimumab in sequence. The receptors were gathered from a human donor with melanoma. CDR3s include the opening cysteine and the closing phenylalanine or tryptophan. The order of the fields is D gene, V gene, J gene, clone size, CDR3 protein, CDR3 DNA. The D gene is left open where the match is weak. Only part of the rows carry a size: once, few, many, or a class if the clone is expanded.

>TRBD2|TRBV2|TRBJ2-7|-
CASSGGGLAGNEQYF
TGTGCCAGCAGTGGAGGTGGACTAGCGGGCAACGAGCAGTACTTC
>TRBD2|TRBV28|TRBJ2-7|few
CASRSSGTYEQYF
TGTGCCAGCAGGTCTAGCGGGACCTACGAGCAGTACTTC
>TRBD2|TRBV7-2|TRBJ2-3|once
CASSLETSGGGTDTQYF
TGTGCCAGCAGCTTAGAGACTAGCGGGGGGGGCACAGATACGCAGTATTTT
>TRBD1|TRBV7-8|TRBJ2-7|-
CASSARQGYEQYF
TGTGCCAGCAGCGCCCGACAGGGCTACGAGCAGTACTTC
>-|TRBV30|TRBJ2-1|once
CAWVRWEEKNEQFF
TGTGCCTGGGTTCGGTGGGAGGAGAAAAATGAGCAGTTCTTC
>-|TRBV10-3|TRBJ1-3|few
CAISESGANTIYF
TGTGCCATCAGTGAGTCTGGGGCCAACACCATATATTTT
>TRBD1|TRBV7-8|TRBJ2-1|-
CASSLRTGYNEQFF
TGTGCCAGCAGCCTACGGACAGGGTACAATGAGCAGTTCTTC
>TRBD1|TRBV6-1|TRBJ2-3|-
CASLQGAGADTQYF
TGTGCCAGCCTACAGGGGGCAGGGGCTGATACGCAGTATTTT
>-|TRBV6-5|TRBJ2-7|once
CASSYDQGTYEQYF
TGTGCCAGCAGTTACGACCAGGGGACCTACGAGCAGTACTTC
>-|TRBV30|TRBJ2-2|-
CAWEFGAGELFF
TGTGCCTGGGAGTTCGGGGCCGGGGAGCTGTTTTTT
>TRBD1|TRBV7-9|TRBJ2-2|-
CASSGQGRTGELFF
TGTGCCAGCAGCGGACAGGGTCGGACCGGGGAGCTGTTTTTT
>TRBD1|TRBV28|TRBJ1-3|few
CASSLLGTGSWNTIYF
TGTGCCAGCAGCTTATTAGGGACAGGGTCCTGGAACACCATATATTTT
>TRBD1|TRBV27|TRBJ2-1|-
CASGPGQEYNEQFF
TGTGCCAGCGGCCCGGGACAGGAGTACAATGAGCAGTTCTTC
>TRBD1|TRBV10-3|TRBJ1-2|-
CAISEGRPGQGAGYGYTF
TGTGCCATCAGTGAGGGTCGACCGGGACAGGGGGCTGGCTATGGCTACACCTTC
>-|TRBV7-2|TRBJ2-7|-
CASSLGFVERYF
TGTGCCAGCAGCTTAGGGTTCGTCGAGCGGTACTTC